This is a list of T cell receptor beta chains from one sample in a study of blood T cell repertoires in COVID-19. The data were produced by immunoSEQ multiplex PCR, yet TCRdb's version contains in-frame clones alone and is incomplete. The data hold fewer than 200,000 clones, with roughly 93% observed a single time. The sample taken for sequencing was peripheral blood. These receptors originate from a man in his late teens or twenties with COVID-19, enrolled during active disease. Each CDR3 is given with its conserved first and last residue. A D gene is named only where the DNA matches it firmly. The listing skips clone size in some rows; elsewhere it reads once, few, many or a size class.

D gene: TRBD1
V gene: TRBV6-5
clone size: -
CDR3 length: 16
J gene: TRBJ2-2
CDR3 DNA: TGTGCCAGCAGTTACGGACAGGGGCCATTCACCGGGGAGCTGTTTTTT
CDR3 protein: CASSYGQGPFTGELFF

D gene: -
V gene: TRBV5-6
clone size: -
CDR3 length: 13
J gene: TRBJ1-1
CDR3 DNA: TGTGCCAGCAGCCGAGGGACTAACACTGAAGCTTTCTTT
CDR3 protein: CASSRGTNTEAFF

D gene: TRBD2
V gene: TRBV24-1
clone size: -
CDR3 length: 18
J gene: TRBJ2-5
CDR3 DNA: TGTGCCACCAGATCAGGACTAGCGGGGGAGCCGAGTCGGGAGACCCAGTACTTC
CDR3 protein: CATRSGLAGEPSRETQYF

D gene: TRBD1
V gene: TRBV5-6
clone size: -
CDR3 length: 15
J gene: TRBJ2-2
CDR3 DNA: TGTGCCAGCAGCTTGGGAGGGGGCAACACCGGGGAGCTGTTTTTT
CDR3 protein: CASSLGGGNTGELFF

D gene: -
V gene: TRBV19
clone size: -
CDR3 length: 17
J gene: TRBJ2-3
CDR3 DNA: TGTGCCAGTACGAAATCCCCACCGCAGAAATTCACAGATACGCAGTATTTT
CDR3 protein: CASTKSPPQKFTDTQYF

D gene: TRBD1
V gene: TRBV10-3
clone size: -
CDR3 length: 18
J gene: TRBJ1-1
CDR3 DNA: TGTGCCATCAGTGAGCGTCTTTTGGGACAGAGCATGAACACTGAAGCTTTCTTT
CDR3 protein: CAISERLLGQSMNTEAFF

D gene: -
V gene: TRBV2
clone size: once
CDR3 length: 16
J gene: TRBJ1-3
CDR3 DNA: TGTGCCAGCAGTGAAGTTTCTCCCGGCTCTGGAAACACCATATATTTT
CDR3 protein: CASSEVSPGSGNTIYF

D gene: TRBD2
V gene: TRBV13
clone size: -
CDR3 length: 15
J gene: TRBJ2-1
CDR3 DNA: TGTGCCAGCAGCTTAGAAGCGGGAGGACGCAATGAGCAGTTCTTC
CDR3 protein: CASSLEAGGRNEQFF

D gene: -
V gene: TRBV28
clone size: -
CDR3 length: 14
J gene: TRBJ1-2
CDR3 DNA: TGTGCCAGCAGTTCTTCCCCCCTTAACTATGGCTACACCTTC
CDR3 protein: CASSSSPLNYGYTF

D gene: TRBD1
V gene: TRBV4-2
clone size: -
CDR3 length: 16
J gene: TRBJ1-1
CDR3 DNA: TGTGCCAGCAGCCCAGAGAGGACAGGGGTGAACACTGAAGCTTTCTTT
CDR3 protein: CASSPERTGVNTEAFF

D gene: -
V gene: TRBV11-1
clone size: -
CDR3 length: 14
J gene: TRBJ1-1
CDR3 DNA: TGTGCCAGCAGCCGCCCGGGACAAGGTTTTGAAGCTTTCTTT
CDR3 protein: CASSRPGQGFEAFF

D gene: -
V gene: TRBV10-3
clone size: -
CDR3 length: 15
J gene: TRBJ2-2
CDR3 DNA: TGTGCCATCAGTGGGGACTTTTCATACACCGGGGAGCTGTTTTTT
CDR3 protein: CAISGDFSYTGELFF

D gene: TRBD1
V gene: TRBV7-2
clone size: -
CDR3 length: 13
J gene: TRBJ2-7
CDR3 DNA: TGTGCCAGCAGTCTCTCCAGGGGGTTGGAGCAGTACTTC
CDR3 protein: CASSLSRGLEQYF

D gene: -
V gene: TRBV6-6
clone size: -
CDR3 length: 15
J gene: TRBJ1-4
CDR3 DNA: TGTGCCAGCAGCACCGGTGGGCTATCCTCTGAAAAACTGTTTTTT
CDR3 protein: CASSTGGLSSEKLFF

D gene: -
V gene: TRBV5-1
clone size: once
CDR3 length: 15
J gene: TRBJ2-7
CDR3 DNA: TGCGCCAGCAGCTTGATCGTGGGGGAGGCCTACGAGCAGTACTTC
CDR3 protein: CASSLIVGEAYEQYF

D gene: TRBD1
V gene: TRBV19
clone size: -
CDR3 length: 16
J gene: TRBJ1-5
CDR3 DNA: TGTGCCAGTACCCCGGGACAGGGATCGGGCAGACAGCCCCAGCATTTT
CDR3 protein: CASTPGQGSGRQPQHF

D gene: -
V gene: TRBV5-6
clone size: once
CDR3 length: 14
J gene: TRBJ1-5
CDR3 DNA: TGTGCCAGCAGCTTGGGAGGGTTGGGTCAGCCCCAGCATTTT
CDR3 protein: CASSLGGLGQPQHF

D gene: TRBD1
V gene: TRBV6-6
clone size: -
CDR3 length: 14
J gene: TRBJ1-5
CDR3 DNA: TGTGCCAGCAGTTACTGGACAGGGGATCAGCCCCAGCATTTT
CDR3 protein: CASSYWTGDQPQHF

D gene: TRBD1
V gene: TRBV28
clone size: -
CDR3 length: 18
J gene: TRBJ1-5
CDR3 DNA: TGTGCCAGCAAATTCAGGGGGCTAGGGGGCTTGTGGAATCAGCCCCAGCATTTT
CDR3 protein: CASKFRGLGGLWNQPQHF

D gene: -
V gene: TRBV6-5
clone size: -
CDR3 length: 16
J gene: TRBJ1-1
CDR3 DNA: TGTGCCAGCAGTTACTCGGGAGGGCAGGGGAACACTGAAGCTTTCTTT
CDR3 protein: CASSYSGGQGNTEAFF

D gene: TRBD2
V gene: TRBV28
clone size: -
CDR3 length: 17
J gene: TRBJ2-7
CDR3 DNA: TGTGCCAGCAGTATCAGGAGCGGGAGGGCCGGGGCCTACGAGCAGTACTTC
CDR3 protein: CASSIRSGRAGAYEQYF

D gene: -
V gene: TRBV30
clone size: -
CDR3 length: 14
J gene: TRBJ2-3
CDR3 DNA: TGTGCCTGGAGGCCGGGGTTTGGCACAGATACGCAGTATTTT
CDR3 protein: CAWRPGFGTDTQYF

D gene: -
V gene: TRBV11-2
clone size: -
CDR3 length: 13
J gene: TRBJ1-4
CDR3 DNA: TGTGCCAGCAGCTTAGGCAGGGCTGAAAAACTGTTTTTT
CDR3 protein: CASSLGRAEKLFF

D gene: -
V gene: TRBV3-1/TRBV3-2
clone size: -
CDR3 length: 11
J gene: TRBJ1-2
CDR3 DNA: TGTGCCAGCAGCCAAGCGTATGGCTACACCTTC
CDR3 protein: CASSQAYGYTF

D gene: -
V gene: TRBV24-1
clone size: once
CDR3 length: 16
J gene: TRBJ2-7
CDR3 DNA: TGTGCCACCAGTGGCATAGCGGCTTCGGGCTCCTACGAGCAGTACTTC
CDR3 protein: CATSGIAASGSYEQYF

D gene: -
V gene: TRBV6-2/TRBV6-3
clone size: -
CDR3 length: 13
J gene: TRBJ2-7
CDR3 DNA: TGTGCCAGCAGTTTCCAAACGAGCTACGAGCAGTACTTC
CDR3 protein: CASSFQTSYEQYF

D gene: TRBD1
V gene: TRBV13
clone size: -
CDR3 length: 14
J gene: TRBJ1-2
CDR3 DNA: TGTGCCAGCAGCTCGTACAGGGGCGGCTATGGCTACACCTTC
CDR3 protein: CASSSYRGGYGYTF

D gene: TRBD1
V gene: TRBV2
clone size: once
CDR3 length: 14
J gene: TRBJ1-2
CDR3 DNA: TGTGCCAGCAGTGCGACAGGGGGCGGTTATGGCTACACCTTC
CDR3 protein: CASSATGGGYGYTF

D gene: TRBD2
V gene: TRBV7-3
clone size: -
CDR3 length: 18
J gene: TRBJ2-2
CDR3 DNA: TGTGCCAGCAGCTTGGGACTAGCGGGAGGGCCGGACACCGGGGAGCTGTTTTTT
CDR3 protein: CASSLGLAGGPDTGELFF

D gene: -
V gene: TRBV4-1
clone size: -
CDR3 length: 13
J gene: TRBJ1-1
CDR3 DNA: TGCGCCAGCAGCCAGGGCAGGAACACTGAAGCTTTCTTT
CDR3 protein: CASSQGRNTEAFF

D gene: -
V gene: TRBV4-3
clone size: -
CDR3 length: 17
J gene: TRBJ1-3
CDR3 DNA: TGCGCCAGCAGCCAAGATATTCACAGAACCTCTGGAAACACCATATATTTT
CDR3 protein: CASSQDIHRTSGNTIYF

D gene: -
V gene: TRBV5-4
clone size: once
CDR3 length: 14
J gene: TRBJ1-1
CDR3 DNA: TGTGCCAGCAGCTCGGTCCGTGGTAGTACTGAAGCTTTCTTT
CDR3 protein: CASSSVRGSTEAFF

D gene: -
V gene: TRBV7-9
clone size: -
CDR3 length: 15
J gene: TRBJ2-7
CDR3 DNA: TGTGCCAGCAGCCCCACCCTATCAGGGGTCTACGAGCAGTACTTC
CDR3 protein: CASSPTLSGVYEQYF

D gene: TRBD2
V gene: TRBV19
clone size: -
CDR3 length: 13
J gene: TRBJ2-7
CDR3 DNA: TGTGCCAGTTCACTAGCGGTAGGCTACGAGCAGTACTTC
CDR3 protein: CASSLAVGYEQYF

D gene: -
V gene: TRBV15
clone size: -
CDR3 length: 16
J gene: TRBJ1-5
CDR3 DNA: TGTGCCACCAGCAGACGGACTACGGGGGGGGATCAGCCCCAGCATTTT
CDR3 protein: CATSRRTTGGDQPQHF

D gene: -
V gene: TRBV6-2/TRBV6-3
clone size: -
CDR3 length: 16
J gene: TRBJ2-1
CDR3 DNA: TGTGCCAGCAGTTACCCGAGCGGATCCCCGGGGAATGAGCAGTTCTTC
CDR3 protein: CASSYPSGSPGNEQFF

D gene: -
V gene: TRBV29-1
clone size: -
CDR3 length: 12
J gene: TRBJ1-1
CDR3 DNA: TGCAGCGTTACCGGTTTGAACACTGAAGCTTTCTTT
CDR3 protein: CSVTGLNTEAFF

D gene: -
V gene: TRBV19
clone size: -
CDR3 length: 13
J gene: TRBJ2-1
CDR3 DNA: TGTGCCAGTAGTATATCAACTCGGAATGAGCAGTTCTTC
CDR3 protein: CASSISTRNEQFF

D gene: TRBD2
V gene: TRBV19
clone size: -
CDR3 length: 16
J gene: TRBJ2-1
CDR3 DNA: TGTGCCAGTAGTATTTCACCGGGAGGGAGGCGCAATGAGCAGTTCTTC
CDR3 protein: CASSISPGGRRNEQFF

D gene: -
V gene: TRBV28
clone size: -
CDR3 length: 16
J gene: TRBJ1-5
CDR3 DNA: TGTGCCAGCAGTCCGAACACCCCTTTTCATAATCAGCCCCAGCATTTT
CDR3 protein: CASSPNTPFHNQPQHF

D gene: -
V gene: TRBV4-3
clone size: -
CDR3 length: 17
J gene: TRBJ1-6
CDR3 DNA: TGCGCCAGCAGCCAAGTGTCTACGAGGAGAGGGTATTCACCCCTCCACTTT
CDR3 protein: CASSQVSTRRGYSPLHF

D gene: -
V gene: TRBV10-1
clone size: -
CDR3 length: 14
J gene: TRBJ2-7
CDR3 DNA: TGCGCCAGCAGGTACAGGGTAAAGTCCTACGAGCAGTACTTC
CDR3 protein: CASRYRVKSYEQYF

D gene: TRBD1
V gene: TRBV15
clone size: -
CDR3 length: 15
J gene: TRBJ2-1
CDR3 DNA: TGTGCCACCAGCAGAGAGGACAGGGGTTACAATGAGCAGTTCTTC
CDR3 protein: CATSREDRGYNEQFF

D gene: TRBD1
V gene: TRBV30
clone size: -
CDR3 length: 15
J gene: TRBJ2-7
CDR3 DNA: TGTGCCTGGAGATATTCTGACAGGGTCACCTCCGAGCAGTACTTC
CDR3 protein: CAWRYSDRVTSEQYF

D gene: TRBD1
V gene: TRBV15
clone size: -
CDR3 length: 15
J gene: TRBJ2-2
CDR3 DNA: TGTGCCACCAGCAGGTGGACAGGGAACACCGGGGAGCTGTTTTTT
CDR3 protein: CATSRWTGNTGELFF

D gene: -
V gene: TRBV27
clone size: once
CDR3 length: 14
J gene: TRBJ1-1
CDR3 DNA: TGTGCCATTAAATCGGGACAAGCGAACACTGAAGCTTTCTTT
CDR3 protein: CAIKSGQANTEAFF

D gene: -
V gene: TRBV4-3
clone size: -
CDR3 length: 12
J gene: TRBJ1-3
CDR3 DNA: TGCGCCAGCAGCCAAGCCCAGGGCTCCATATATTTT
CDR3 protein: CASSQAQGSIYF

D gene: -
V gene: TRBV27
clone size: once
CDR3 length: 13
J gene: TRBJ1-1
CDR3 DNA: TGTGCCAGCAGTTTGGGGCCTTCGGCGGAAGCTTTCTTT
CDR3 protein: CASSLGPSAEAFF

D gene: TRBD1
V gene: TRBV5-6
clone size: -
CDR3 length: 15
J gene: TRBJ2-7
CDR3 DNA: TGTGCCAGCAGGGTGGGGTCGGGACAGGGCTACGAGCAGTACTTC
CDR3 protein: CASRVGSGQGYEQYF

D gene: TRBD1
V gene: TRBV10-1
clone size: -
CDR3 length: 12
J gene: TRBJ1-1
CDR3 DNA: TGCGCCAGCAGTGAGTCGGGGACAGTGGCTTTCTTT
CDR3 protein: CASSESGTVAFF

D gene: -
V gene: TRBV10-2
clone size: -
CDR3 length: 14
J gene: TRBJ1-1
CDR3 DNA: TGCGCCAGCAGTGAGGGGGCCCCGACCACTGAAGCTTTCTTT
CDR3 protein: CASSEGAPTTEAFF

D gene: -
V gene: TRBV19
clone size: -
CDR3 length: 16
J gene: TRBJ1-2
CDR3 DNA: TGTGCCAGTAACACCCCCCTACGGCCAGGAATCTATGGCTACACCTTC
CDR3 protein: CASNTPLRPGIYGYTF

D gene: -
V gene: TRBV2
clone size: -
CDR3 length: 14
J gene: TRBJ1-5
CDR3 DNA: TGTGCCAGCAGTGCCTTCCTAGAGAATCAGCCCCAGCATTTT
CDR3 protein: CASSAFLENQPQHF

D gene: -
V gene: TRBV27
clone size: -
CDR3 length: 13
J gene: TRBJ1-6
CDR3 DNA: TGTGCCAGCAGTTTCTCGGGGTACTCACCCCTCCACTTT
CDR3 protein: CASSFSGYSPLHF